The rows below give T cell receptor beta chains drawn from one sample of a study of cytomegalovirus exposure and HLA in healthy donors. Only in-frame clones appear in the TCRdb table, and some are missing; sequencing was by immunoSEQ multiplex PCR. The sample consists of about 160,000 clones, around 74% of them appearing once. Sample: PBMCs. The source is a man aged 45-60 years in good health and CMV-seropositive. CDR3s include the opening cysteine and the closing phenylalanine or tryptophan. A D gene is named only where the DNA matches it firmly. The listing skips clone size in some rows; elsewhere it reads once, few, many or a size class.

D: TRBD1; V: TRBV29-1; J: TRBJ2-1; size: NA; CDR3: CSVDRGRRNEQFF; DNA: TGCAGCGTGGACAGGGGGCGTCGGAATGAGCAGTTCTTC
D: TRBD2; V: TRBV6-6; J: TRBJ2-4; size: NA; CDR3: CASSYPPGRGRNIQYF; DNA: TGTGCCAGCAGTTACCCCCCGGGGAGGGGCAGAAACATTCAGTACTTC
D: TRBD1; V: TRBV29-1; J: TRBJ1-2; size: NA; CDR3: CSVPPGQGLWGYTF; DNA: TGCAGCGTACCCCCCGGACAGGGGCTGTGGGGCTACACCTTC
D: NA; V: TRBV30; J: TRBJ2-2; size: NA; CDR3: CAWSTPMKTHTGELFF; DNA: TGTGCCTGGAGCACCCCTATGAAAACCCACACCGGGGAGCTGTTTTTT
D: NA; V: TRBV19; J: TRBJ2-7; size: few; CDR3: CASSLQDSEQYF; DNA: TGTGCCAGTAGTCTACAGGATAGCGAGCAGTACTTC
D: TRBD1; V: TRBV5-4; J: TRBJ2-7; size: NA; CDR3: CASSLVVGQGARHEQYF; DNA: TGTGCCAGCAGCTTGGTTGTAGGGCAGGGGGCTCGGCACGAGCAGTACTTC
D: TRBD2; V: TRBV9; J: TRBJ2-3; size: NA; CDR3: CASSVSSGDTDTQYF; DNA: TGTGCCAGCAGCGTATCTAGCGGGGACACAGATACGCAGTATTTT
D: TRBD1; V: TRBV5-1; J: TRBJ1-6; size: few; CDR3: CASSSSTGSSYNSPLHF; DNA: TGCGCCAGCAGCTCTTCGACAGGGTCCTCCTATAATTCACCCCTCCACTTT
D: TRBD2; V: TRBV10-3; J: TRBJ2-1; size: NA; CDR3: CAISDSGASGSAYNEQFF; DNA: TGTGCCATCAGTGATTCAGGAGCTAGCGGGAGTGCCTACAATGAGCAGTTCTTC
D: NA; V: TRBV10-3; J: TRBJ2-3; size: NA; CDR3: CAISGETDTQYF; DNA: TGTGCCATTTCGGGGGAAACAGATACGCAGTATTTT
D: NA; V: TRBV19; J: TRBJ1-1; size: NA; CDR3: CASSITGNTEAFF; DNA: TGTGCCAGTAGTATAACAGGGAACACTGAAGCTTTCTTT
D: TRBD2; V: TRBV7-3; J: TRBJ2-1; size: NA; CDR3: CASSALAGGYNEQFF; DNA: TGTGCCAGCAGCGCCCTAGCGGGGGGGTACAATGAGCAGTTCTTC
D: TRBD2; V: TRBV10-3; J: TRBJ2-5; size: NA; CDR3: CAISETGLAGGETQYF; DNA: TGTGCCATCAGTGAGACGGGACTAGCGGGAGGGGAGACCCAGTACTTC
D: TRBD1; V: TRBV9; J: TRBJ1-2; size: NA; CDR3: CASRDDRGGNYGYTF; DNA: TGTGCCAGCAGAGACGACAGGGGCGGTAACTATGGCTACACCTTC
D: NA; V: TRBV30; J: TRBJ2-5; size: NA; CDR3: CAWSVMGGASAFQETQYF; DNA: TGTGCCTGGAGTGTAATGGGAGGTGCTAGCGCATTCCAAGAGACCCAGTACTTC